These T cell receptor beta chains were read from a single sample in a study of cytomegalovirus exposure and HLA in healthy donors. The data were produced by immunoSEQ multiplex PCR, yet TCRdb's version contains in-frame clones alone and is incomplete. The sample has 91,000 or so clones, more than 75% seen once. Sequenced: PBMCs. The source of these receptors is a man between 25 and 39 years old in good health and CMV-seropositive. Each CDR3 is given with its conserved first and last residue. The D gene is left open where the match is weak. For some rows the clone size is stated as once, few or many, or as a class when expanded; others skip it.

TRBJ1-2 TRBD1 . TRBV30 CACYGTATSGYGYTF TGTGCCTGCTATGGGACAGCCACCTCAGGCTATGGCTACACCTTC
TRBJ1-4 . once TRBV7-9 CASSGGTEKLFF TGTGCCAGCAGCGGCGGGACTGAAAAACTGTTTTTT
TRBJ1-1 . . TRBV6-5 CATHWTTNTEAFF TGTGCCACCCATTGGACAACGAACACTGAAGCTTTCTTT
TRBJ1-2 . . TRBV11-3 CASSLNSGSGYTF TGTGCCAGCAGCTTAAATTCGGGTTCCGGCTACACCTTC
TRBJ1-4 TRBD1 . TRBV27 CASSLVTGGANEKLFF TGTGCCAGCAGTTTGGTGACAGGGGGCGCCAATGAAAAACTGTTTTTT
TRBJ1-6 TRBD1 . TRBV5-1 CASSLAGGERSPLHF TGCGCCAGCAGCTTGGCAGGGGGAGAGCGATCACCCCTCCACTTT
TRBJ1-5 . . TRBV21-1 CASSTQLPGQGSFGNQPQHF TGTGCCAGCAGCACCCAATTACCGGGACAGGGGTCTTTTGGCAATCAGCCCCAGCATTTT
TRBJ1-5 TRBD1 . TRBV4-3 CASSQDWTGGQPQHF TGCGCCAGCAGCCAAGATTGGACAGGGGGACAGCCCCAGCATTTT
TRBJ1-1 . . TRBV7-3 CASRLELNTEAFF TGTGCCAGCAGGCTAGAGTTGAACACTGAAGCTTTCTTT
TRBJ1-2 . . TRBV19 CATTEGRYTGYTF TGTGCCACAACCGAAGGGAGGTACACTGGCTACACCTTC
TRBJ2-1 . . TRBV10-2 CASKAQVFFNEQFF TGCGCCAGCAAAGCACAGGTGTTCTTCAATGAGCAGTTCTTC
TRBJ1-4 . . TRBV6-6 CASSYGGELREKLFF TGTGCCAGCAGTTACGGGGGGGAGCTACGTGAAAAACTGTTTTTT
TRBJ2-7 TRBD1 . TRBV6-1 CASSEVRTRQGPHYEQYF TGTGCCAGCAGTGAAGTAAGAACGAGACAGGGCCCCCACTACGAGCAGTACTTC
TRBJ2-3 TRBD2 . TRBV4-3 CASSQNLAGGTDTQYF TGCGCCAGCAGCCAAAACCTAGCGGGGGGCACAGATACGCAGTATTTT
TRBJ1-2 . . TRBV7-9 CSSSSLRGSYGYTF TGTTCCAGCAGCTCCCTAAGGGGGTCCTATGGCTACACCTTC
TRBJ2-5 TRBD2 . TRBV18 CASSPFLTSGGQETQYF TGTGCCAGCTCACCCTTCCTCACTAGCGGGGGACAAGAGACCCAGTACTTC
TRBJ2-1 TRBD2 . TRBV9 CASSVASGRSNEQFF TGTGCCAGCAGCGTAGCCAGCGGGAGGAGCAATGAGCAGTTCTTC
TRBJ1-2 TRBD1 . TRBV28 CASSFRGRYTYGYTF TGTGCCAGCAGCTTCAGGGGGCGCTATACCTATGGCTACACCTTC
TRBJ1-4 . few TRBV5-1 CASSLEGSTNEKLFF TGCGCCAGCAGCTTGGAGGGGTCGACTAATGAAAAACTGTTTTTT
TRBJ2-1 TRBD2 . TRBV27 CASSSEVAGGGDEQFF TGTGCCAGCAGTTCAGAGGTAGCGGGAGGTGGGGATGAGCAGTTCTTC
TRBJ2-2 TRBD1 few TRBV19 CASSIETGGGAGELFF TGTGCCAGTAGTATCGAGACAGGGGGAGGAGCCGGGGAGCTGTTTTTT
TRBJ2-5 . . TRBV10-1 CASSEGGLGRGQETQYF TGCGCCAGCAGTGAGGGCGGGTTAGGGCGGGGTCAAGAGACCCAGTACTTC
TRBJ2-7 TRBD1 few TRBV7-3 CASSHTGTGGYEQYF TGTGCCAGCAGTCATACCGGGACAGGGGGCTACGAGCAGTACTTC
TRBJ1-3 . . TRBV4-2 CASSQEGSSGNTIYF TGTGCCAGCAGCCAAGAGGGCTCCTCTGGAAACACCATATATTTT
TRBJ1-4 TRBD1 . TRBV5-4 CASSTLGTGKLFF TGTGCCAGCAGCACCCTCGGGACAGGGAAACTGTTTTTT
TRBJ1-4 . . TRBV12-5 CASGLAAREGEKLFF TGTGCTAGTGGTTTGGCGGCGAGGGAGGGAGAAAAACTGTTTTTT
TRBJ1-6 . . TRBV18 CASSPQQEGYNSPLHF TGTGCCAGCTCACCACAACAGGAGGGCTATAATTCACCCCTCCACTTT
TRBJ2-7 TRBD2 . TRBV5-1 CASSLAPGLAREQYF TGCGCCAGCAGCTTGGCCCCGGGACTAGCTAGGGAGCAGTACTTC
TRBJ2-5 TRBD1 . TRBV18 CASSRTGEELEYF TGTGCCAGCTCACGAACAGGGGAAGAGTTAGAGTACTTC
TRBJ2-1 . . TRBV19 CASRRGSSYNEQFF TGTGCCAGTAGGCGTGGGAGCTCCTACAATGAGCAGTTCTTC
TRBJ2-5 . . TRBV18 CASSPPRSGRGETQYF TGTGCCAGCTCACCACCGAGGAGCGGTCGAGGAGAGACCCAGTACTTC
TRBJ2-3 TRBD2 . TRBV4-1 CASSRSGGTSSTDTQYF TGCGCCAGCAGCCGCAGCGGGGGGACCTCTAGCACAGATACGCAGTATTTT
TRBJ2-2 . . TRBV2 CASSEGRSGTGELFF TGTGCCAGCAGTGAGGGCAGGTCAGGCACCGGGGAGCTGTTTTTT
TRBJ1-5 . . TRBV12-5 CASGSPDRHNQPQHF TGTGCTAGTGGTTCCCCCGACAGACACAATCAGCCCCAGCATTTT
TRBJ2-5 . . TRBV5-4 CASSMRRPQRYQETQYF TGTGCCAGCAGCATGAGGCGGCCCCAACGGTACCAAGAGACTCAGTACTTC
TRBJ2-6 . . TRBV19 CASIRRVGTPTGANVLTF TGTGCCAGTATTCGGAGGGTGGGAACTCCGACTGGGGCCAACGTCCTGACTTTC
TRBJ1-5 . . TRBV5-6 CASSLGAGTGQPQHF TGTGCCAGCAGCCTTGGTGCGGGGACCGGTCAGCCCCAGCATTTT